This T cell receptor beta chain was documented in a study of radiotherapy plus CTLA-4 blockade in lung cancer. About the study: Disease control was present in 31% of patients, and objective responses in approximately 20%.

Here immunoSEQ multiplex PCR was the method, and the copy in TCRdb shows in-frame clones only, minus some. This table has about 98,000 clones, 82% appearing once. Remarks on this clone: Antigen: not known.

Study outcomes and limitations: Reportedly, early blood T cell clone dynamics best predicted response, with interferon-beta. Subsequent to radiotherapy plus ipilimumab, tumor-derived TCR clones underwent expansion in blood.

The sequencing used peripheral blood, collected from a patient treated with radiotherapy plus ipilimumab. The sequence was obtained from a human donor with non-small cell lung cancer who had a partial response to radiotherapy plus ipilimumab.

CDR3 nucleotides: TGTGCCAGCAGTTATAGCCGGGACTACAATGAGCAGTTCTTC. This translates into CASSYSRDYNEQFF. The genes are TRBV6-5 and TRBJ2-1; perhaps TRBD2 as D (5 bases). V lost 3 bases and J 3 bases, leaving 9 bases between the germline ends. The length of the CDR3 is 14 residues. Germline V CDR1 and CDR2: MNHEY, SVGAGI.